This entry lists 30 T cell receptor beta chains sequenced from one sample in a study of tumor and adjacent non-tumor tissue in lung cancer. RNA was extracted from bulk tissue without any cell sorting. Distant lung tissue was collected more than 3 cm away from the tumor edge. A modified ARM-PCR protocol with three rounds of nested PCR amplified TCRbeta. MiXCR was run by TCRdb on the multiplex PCR reads, yielding one entry per CDR3 protein. The sample records more than 85,000 distinct CDR3 sequences, about 63% being singletons. What was sequenced was distant non-tumor lung tissue. All receptors derive from a man aged 55-75 years with non-small cell lung cancer.

A note on this clonotype: Compared with germline, one end of the junction differs, possibly owing to a read error. The J gene is TRBJ2-1, the V gene TRBV5-5; D may be TRBD1 or TRBD2 (5 bases each). This CDR3 region has 14 residues. From germline, CDR1 is SGHKS and CDR2 YYEKEE (reference sequence). For the CDR3, the DNA is TGTGCCAACAGCCCGATTGACACAGGAGGCCTGCTGCTCTTC. Protein: CANSPIDTGGLLLF. Full variable domain (rest looked up from reference TRBV5-5 and TRBJ2-1): DAGVTQSPTHLIKTRGQQVTLRCSPISGHKSVSWYQQVLGQGPQFIFQYYEKEERGRGNFPDRFSARQFPNYSSELNVNALLLGDSALYLCANSPIDTGGLLLFGPGTRLTVL.

A note on this clonotype: The germline gene is not matched at one end of the junction; a read error may be the cause. The V gene is TRBV25-1, the J gene TRBJ2-7, with D perhaps TRBD1 (6 bases). The CDR3 sequence is 14 residues long. The germline V gene has CDR1 MGHDK and CDR2 SYGVNS. As DNA, the CDR3 is TGTACCAGCAGTGAACCAGGGGAAGTCTACGAGCAGTACTTC. It yields the protein CTSSEPGEVYEQYF.

The chain employs TRBV5-1 and TRBJ2-3, with no clear D. The CDR3 is 14 residues long. The V and J ends lost 0 bases and 4 bases respectively, with 9 bases between them. Germline loops: CDR1 SGHRS, CDR2 YFSETQ. The DNA of the CDR3 is TGCGCCAGCAGCTTGGCGGCGCTTCCAGATACGCAGTATTTT. This encodes CASSLAALPDTQYF.

The chain links TRBV6-6 to TRBJ1-5, with TRBD1 identical over 7 bases. Losses at the gene ends were 5 bases for V and 7 bases for J; bases not matched to a gene: 23. Per germline, CDR1 MNHNY and CDR2 SVGAGI (reference sequence). The CDR3 is made up of 19 amino acids. The chain's CDR3 is CASSPYIQMGQKDGQPQHF. For the CDR3, the DNA is TGTGCCAGCAGTCCATATATACAAATGGGACAGAAGGATGGCCAGCCCCAGCATTTT.

J is TRBJ2-2 and V is TRBV11-2, with TRBD2 identical over 8 bases. With 4 bases clipped from V and 10 bases from J, the junction kept 20 bases outside the gene matches. CDR3 size: 18 residues. In germline, CDR1 is SGHAT, CDR2 FQNNGV. CDR3 in amino acids: CASSSGLGGATNTMELFF. CDR3 sequence (DNA): TGTGCCAGCAGCTCGGGACTAGGGGGAGCGACGAACACCATGGAGCTGTTTTTT.

Points on this clonotype: Relative to the germline gene, one junction end is altered; a read error may explain this. The V and J genes are TRBV6-6 and TRBJ1-2; the D is unclear. Per the germline V gene, CDR1 is MNHNY and CDR2 is SVGAGI (reference sequence). This CDR3 is built from 15 residues. The CDR3 sequence: CGSSTPCGGNYGYTF. In nucleotides, the CDR3 is TGTGGCAGCAGTACCCCCTGTGGAGGGAACTATGGCTACACCTTC.

This clonotype has just one count. Since a much larger clone is just one base distant, this may be a read error. The CDR3 sequence: CASSFVLAGGTDTQYF. The CDR3 coding sequence is TGTGCCAGCAGCTTCGTACTAGCGGGGGGGACAGATACGCAGTATTTT. The V and J genes are TRBV7-9 and TRBJ2-3; 13 nucleotides line up with TRBD2. The CDR3 is 16 amino acids. Looked up from germline, CDR1 is SEHNR and CDR2 is FQNEAQ (reference sequence). J was trimmed by 3 bases and V by 3 bases; bases with no gene match: 3.

Concerning this clonotype itself: This may come from a read error, since a much larger clone is one base off. This chain connects TRBV5-5 to TRBJ2-7; no firm D call. The CDR3 runs 16 residues. Looked up from germline, CDR1 is SGHKS and CDR2 is YYEKEE (reference sequence). V was cut by 2 bases and J by 2 bases, with 17 bases left in between. DNA for the CDR3: TGTGCCAGCAGCTTATCGGTAGGATTCCGGGCCTACGAGCAGTACTTC. This gives the protein CASSLSVGFRAYEQYF. The entire variable domain, with the rest obtained from reference TRBV5-5 and TRBJ2-7, is as follows: DAGVTQSPTHLIKTRGQQVTLRCSPISGHKSVSWYQQVLGQGPQFIFQYYEKEERGRGNFPDRFSARQFPNYSSELNVNALLLGDSALYLCASSLSVGFRAYEQYFGPGTRLTVT.

A note on this clonotype: At one of its ends the junction is not consistent with the germline gene, which may arise from a read error. The V gene is TRBV12-3 or TRBV12-4, the J gene TRBJ1-4; TRBD1 is a possible D gene (6 bases). There are 16 residues in the CDR3. Written as DNA, the CDR3 is TGTACCAGCAGTTTAAGTTTCAACAGGGTTAATGAAAAACTGTTTTTT. This sequence encodes CTSSLSFNRVNEKLFF.

This clonotype was counted a few times. This sequence may be a read error, since a much larger clone differs from it by one base. The final CDR3 position lacks the conserved phenylalanine or tryptophan, pointing to a likely read error. The CDR3 nucleotides are TGCAGTGCTAGAACGGGTTTAAAAGGCAATGAGCAGTTCATC. Translated, it gives CSARTGLKGNEQFI. This chain uses TRBV20-1 with TRBJ2-1; D unresolved. Germline CDR1 is DFQATT and CDR2 is SNEGSKA (reference sequence). Trimming pared 2 bases from V and 6 bases from J, leaving 14 bases between. This CDR3 spans 14 amino acids.

This clonotype was detected ten times or more. The genes are TRBV12-3 or TRBV12-4 and TRBJ2-7; D is perhaps TRBD1 (6 bases). V was shortened by 5 bases and J by 2 bases, with 16 bases between the two germline ends. CDR3 length: 15 residues. The CDR3 bases are TGTGCCAGCAGTCAGGGGCGGGTCGGAGCCTACGAGCAGTACTTC. As protein: CASSQGRVGAYEQYF.

This clonotype occurred many times. A much larger clone is a single base away; this may be a read error. The chain employs TRBV6-2 or TRBV6-3 and TRBJ2-1; TRBD2 is a possible D gene (6 bases). CDR3 length: 15 residues. The germline V gene encodes CDR1 MNHEY and CDR2 SVGEGT. The CDR3 is CASGYSGGRFNEQFF. The CDR3 bases are TGTGCCAGCGGTTACTCCGGGGGTAGGTTCAATGAGCAGTTCTTC.

In the case of this clonotype: One junction end does not reproduce the germline sequence, and a read error may be involved. The chain carries TRBV5-1 and TRBJ2-5, with a weak D call TRBD2 (5 bases). Germline V gene lookup returns CDR1 SGHRS and CDR2 YFSETQ. The CDR3 has 15 residues. The chain's CDR3 is CTSSLGSVAQETQYF. The CDR3 nucleotides are TGCACCAGCAGCTTGGGCTCGGTAGCGCAGGAGACCCAGTACTTC. The full variable domain, with the rest looked up from reference TRBV5-1 and TRBJ2-5, is KAGVTQTPRYLIKTRGQQVTLSCSPISGHRSVSWYQQTPGQGLQFLFEYFSETQRNKGNFPGRFSGRQFSNSRSEMNVSTLELGDSALYLCTSSLGSVAQETQYFGPGTRLLVL.

The table lists this clonotype with many counts. This chain uses TRBV13 with TRBJ1-3, with 8 bases identical to TRBD1. With 5 bases clipped from V and 1 base from J, the junction kept 10 bases outside the gene matches. Germline CDR1 reads PRHDT; CDR2 reads FYEKMQ (reference sequence). This CDR3 contains 17 residues. The CDR3 sequence: CASSKGQGGRSGNTIYF. CDR3 nucleotides: TGTGCCAGCAGCAAAGGACAGGGTGGAAGATCTGGAAACACCATATATTTT.

This clonotype counts as medium-sized. The chain carries TRBV13 and TRBJ1-3, with D hard to call. Trimming removed 3 bases from V and 0 bases from J, with 6 bases in between. CDR3 size: 14 residues. The germline CDR1 and CDR2 sequences are PRHDT and FYEKMQ (reference sequence). CDR3 DNA sequence: TGTGCCAGCAGCTTCCGGAGCTCTGGAAACACCATATATTTT. It translates to CASSFRSSGNTIYF.

As regards this clonotype: This may be a read error: a much more frequent sequence differs by one nucleotide. The chain carries TRBV6-5 and TRBJ2-3; TRBD1 might be the D (6 bases). The CDR3 has 14 residues. Germline V gene sequence: CDR1 MNHEY, CDR2 SVGAGI. CDR3 in DNA: TGTGTCAGCAGTTCAAGGGGGAAGGTAGATACGCAGTATTTT. Residues: CVSSSRGKVDTQYF.

In this sample, this clonotype turned up many times. The chain has TRBV11-2 and TRBJ1-2; maybe TRBD1 (6 bases). Deletions cut 1 base from V and 4 bases from J, with 13 bases between. Germline-derived CDR1 and CDR2 are SGHAT and FQNNGV. CDR3 size: 15 residues. DNA of the CDR3: TGTGCCAGCAGCTTAGGACAGGCACAGGGCTATGGCTACACCTTC. This sequence encodes CASSLGQAQGYGYTF. The whole variable domain, filled in from reference TRBV11-2 and TRBJ1-2, reads EAGVAQSPRYKIIEKRQSVAFWCNPISGHATLYWYQQILGQGPKLLIQFQNNGVVDDSQLPKDRFSAERLKGVDSTLKIQPAKLEDSAVYLCASSLGQAQGYGYTFGSGTRLTVV.

The chain recombines TRBV28 with TRBJ2-7; weak D call: TRBD2 (5 bases). CDR1 and CDR2 from the germline V gene are MDHEN and SYDVKM. CDR3 length equals 16 residues. Deletions cut 9 bases from V and 0 bases from J, with 21 bases between. The CDR3: CASSKDWTSSSYEQYF. The CDR3 DNA sequence: TGTGCCAGTAGCAAAGACTGGACTTCCAGCTCCTACGAGCAGTACTTC.

Notes on this clonotype: A read error may account for a junction end that differs from germline. V usage is TRBV6-2 or TRBV6-3 and J usage is TRBJ2-7; either TRBD1 or TRBD2 may fit D (5 bases each). The CDR3 contains 15 residues. CDR1 MNHEY and CDR2 SVGEGT come from the germline V gene. CDR3 sequence reads: CDSSYSTVGAYDQYF. The CDR3, as DNA: TGTGACAGCAGTTACTCGACGGTCGGGGCCTACGATCAGTACTTC.

In the case of this clonotype: A much larger clone differs from this one at a single base, so this may be a read error. The chain couples TRBV11-2 to TRBJ1-5, with D uncertain. In germline, CDR1 is SGHAT, CDR2 FQNNGV. This CDR3 is 15 amino acids long. The CDR3 region has the DNA TGTGCCAGCAGCTTAGATGGGAGGGCTGGTCAGCACCAGCATTTT. Amino acid sequence: CASSLDGRAGQHQHF. Drawing the rest from reference TRBV11-2 and TRBJ1-5, the complete variable domain is EAGVAQSPRYKIIEKRQSVAFWCNPISGHATLYWYQQILGQGPKLLIQFQNNGVVDDSQLPKDRFSAERLKGVDSTLKIQPAKLEDSAVYLCASSLDGRAGQHQHFGDGTRLSIL.

About this clonotype: The CDR3 does not end in the conserved phenylalanine or tryptophan, so this is likely a read error. V and J are TRBV7-9 and TRBJ2-2; D may be TRBD1 (5 bases). The CDR3 extends over 13 amino acids. The germline CDR1 and CDR2 sequences are SEHNR and FQNEAQ (reference sequence). V lost 10 bases and J lost 2, with 11 bases in between. Here the CDR3 DNA reads TGTGCCAACATAAGGGGTAACACCGGGGAGCTGTTTTCT. Translation gives CANIRGNTGELFS.

A remark on this clonotype: Without the conserved terminal phenylalanine or tryptophan, this CDR3 likely stems from a read error. The rearrangement links TRBV11-2 to TRBJ2-1, with 11 positions matching TRBD2. CDR1 is SGHAT and CDR2 is FQNNGV in the germline V gene. The CDR3 length is 15 residues. CDR3 amino acids: CASSSGLAVYNEQFL. In DNA form, the CDR3 reads TGTGCCAGTAGCTCGGGACTAGCGGTCTACAATGAGCAGTTCCTC.

As for this clonotype: The conserved closing phenylalanine or tryptophan is absent in this CDR3, likely reflecting a read error. J is TRBJ2-1 and V is TRBV29-1; D is possibly TRBD2 (5 bases). The germline V and J ends were trimmed by 8 bases and 8 bases, with 13 bases remaining between them. This CDR3 is built from 11 residues. Germline CDR1 and CDR2: SQVTM and ANQGSEA. The CDR3 protein is CSRWTDDEQFL. In DNA, the CDR3 is TGCAGCAGGTGGACTGACGATGAGCAGTTCTTA.

This clonotype appeared a few times. An end of the junction does not agree with germline; a read error may underlie this. V and J are TRBV11-2 and TRBJ2-5; 8 nucleotides agree with TRBD1. CDR3 length equals 15 residues. In germline, CDR1 is SGHAT, CDR2 FQNNGV. Written as DNA, the CDR3 is TGCGCCAGCAGCTCACCCGGGACAGGAGGAGAGGCCCAGTACTTC. It encodes CASSSPGTGGEAQYF.

Remarks on this clonotype: At one end, the junction sequence differs from germline, possibly due to a read error. The rearrangement links TRBV11-3 to TRBJ2-6; D is possibly TRBD1 (6 bases). The CDR3 is made up of 15 amino acids. CDR1 and CDR2 from the germline V gene are SGHNT and YENEEA. CDR3: CANSQQGSGADVLTF. DNA of the CDR3: TGTGCTAACAGCCAACAGGGTTCTGGGGCCGACGTCCTGACTTTC.

This clonotype was recorded at least ten times. V gene TRBV6-2 or TRBV6-3 combines with J gene TRBJ2-5; possibly TRBD1 for D (6 bases). The V gene's germline CDR1 is MNHEY and CDR2 SVGEGT. The CDR3 is 15 residues long. V was cut by 0 bases and J by 4 bases, with 12 bases left in between. CDR3 sequence reads: CASSYSIQGIETQYF. The CDR3, as DNA: TGTGCCAGCAGTTACTCGATACAGGGAATAGAGACCCAGTACTTC.

A note on this clonotype: Because it lacks the conserved phenylalanine or tryptophan at the end, this CDR3 is likely a read error. This chain connects TRBV10-3 to TRBJ1-2; 9 bases map to TRBD1. This CDR3 comprises 14 residues. The V gene's germline CDR1 is ENHRY and CDR2 SYGVKD. The CDR3 sequence is CVISDQQGAPGYTS. In nucleotides, the CDR3 is TGTGTCATCAGTGACCAACAGGGGGCGCCTGGCTACACCTCC.

To note about this clonotype: This may arise from a read error, as a much more abundant clone is one base away. The chain uses TRBV6-5 and TRBJ1-2; D call uncertain. There are 16 residues in the CDR3. Germline V gene data show CDR1 as MNHEY and CDR2 as SVGAGI. CDR3 sequence reads: CASSNSKRAGAHGYTF. The CDR3 DNA reads TGTGCCAGCAGTAACTCGAAGCGGGCAGGTGCTCATGGCTACACCTTC.

This clonotype was observed many times. The chain recombines TRBV6-1 with TRBJ1-1; D unresolved. Per the germline V gene, CDR1 is MNHNS and CDR2 is SASEGT. V was pared by 5 bases and J by 1 base, with 14 bases between. The CDR3 sequence is 15 residues long. The CDR3 DNA sequence: TGTGCCAGCAGTAGGAAGGACTTGGCGAACACTGAAGCTTTCTTT. Translation: CASSRKDLANTEAFF.

The genes are TRBV12-3 or TRBV12-4 and TRBJ1-4, with 7 bases lining up with TRBD1. With 10 bases clipped from V and 7 bases from J, the junction kept 15 bases outside the gene matches. The CDR3 sequence is 15 residues long. The CDR3 loop reads CANSFGTAVTEKLFF. The CDR3 bases are TGTGCCAACAGCTTCGGGACAGCCGTCACTGAAAAACTGTTTTTT.